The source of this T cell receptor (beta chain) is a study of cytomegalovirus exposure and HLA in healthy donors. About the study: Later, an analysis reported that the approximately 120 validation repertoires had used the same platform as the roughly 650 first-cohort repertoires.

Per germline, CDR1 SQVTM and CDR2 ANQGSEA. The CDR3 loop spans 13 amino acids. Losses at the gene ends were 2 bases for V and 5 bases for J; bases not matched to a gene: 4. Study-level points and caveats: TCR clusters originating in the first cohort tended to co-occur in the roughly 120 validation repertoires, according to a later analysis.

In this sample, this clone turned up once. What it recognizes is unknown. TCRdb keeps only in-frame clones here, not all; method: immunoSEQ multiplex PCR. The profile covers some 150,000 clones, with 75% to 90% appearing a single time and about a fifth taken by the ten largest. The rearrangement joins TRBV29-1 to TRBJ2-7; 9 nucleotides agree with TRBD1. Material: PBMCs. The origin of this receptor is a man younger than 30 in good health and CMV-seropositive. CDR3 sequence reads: CSVEMGQGHEQYF. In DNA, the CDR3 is TGCAGCGTTGAAATGGGACAGGGCCACGAGCAGTACTTC.